The next 23 T cell receptor beta chains were all read from a single sample in a study of T-cell memory formation after mild COVID-19. TCRdb re-called the 5' RACE reads with MiXCR, one entry per CDR3 protein. The data contain over 400,000 distinct CDR3 sequences, more than 20% of them singletons. Input material: PBMCs or a T cell subset sorted from them (not recorded which). The source of these receptors is an adult woman who had mild COVID-19 (a few samples of this study predate the infection). Cell type and time point are not known.

The sample holds a few counts of this clonotype. The V gene is TRBV14, the J gene TRBJ2-1; D is undetermined. The germline gives CDR1 SGHDN, CDR2 FVKESK. V dropped 1 base and J dropped 8 bases, with 18 bases sitting between them. This CDR3 has 16 amino acids. The chain's CDR3 is CASSQGVSGDWDEQFF. The CDR3 bases are TGTGCCAGCAGCCAAGGAGTGTCAGGTGATTGGGATGAGCAGTTCTTC.

The sample holds a few counts of this clonotype. The chain couples TRBV10-3 to TRBJ2-7; D is unclear. The germline V and J ends were trimmed by 4 bases and 0 bases, with 10 bases remaining between them. Per the germline V gene, CDR1 is ENHRY and CDR2 is SYGVKD. There are 14 residues in the CDR3. CDR3 sequence reads: CAISGNAVSYEQYF. The DNA of the CDR3 is TGTGCCATCAGTGGAAATGCGGTCTCCTACGAGCAGTACTTC.

The chain carries TRBV27 and TRBJ1-5; TRBD1 is a possible D gene (6 bases). The V gene lost 4 bases and the J gene lost 10 bases, with 17 bases spanning the gap. This CDR3 contains 14 residues. From germline, CDR1 is MNHEY and CDR2 SMNVEV (reference sequence). The CDR3 bases are TGTGCCAGCAGTTCAGAGAGGGGAGGGGGTCCCCAGCATTTT. Its protein is CASSSERGGGPQHF.

The chain uses TRBV18 and TRBJ2-1, with 7 bases fitting TRBD2. The V segment lost 5 bases and the J segment 6 bases; nucleotides outside the gene matches: 10. The CDR3 has 15 amino acids. Germline CDR1 is KGHSH and CDR2 is LQKENI. The CDR3 bases are TGTGCCAGCTCATCAGGACTAGTATTGGTCAATGAGCAGTTCTTC. This encodes CASSSGLVLVNEQFF. Using reference TRBV18 and TRBJ2-1 for the parts outside the CDR3, the full variable domain is NAGVMQNPRHLVRRRGQEARLRCSPMKGHSHVYWYRQLPEEGLKFMVYLQKENIIDESGMPKERFSAEFPKEGPSILRIQQVVRGDSAAYFCASSSGLVLVNEQFFGPGTRLTVL.

In this sample, this clonotype turned up a few times. The chain recombines TRBV2 with TRBJ1-1; weak D call: TRBD1 (5 bases). The CDR3 contains 13 residues. The germline CDR1 and CDR2 sequences are SNHLY and FYNNEI. V lost 7 bases and J 6 bases, leaving 15 bases between the germline ends. The CDR3 region is CASKRGERSEAFF. As DNA, the CDR3 is TGTGCCAGCAAGCGGGGGGAGAGGTCTGAAGCTTTCTTT.

This chain uses TRBV7-9 with TRBJ1-1; TRBD1 agrees at 7 bases. V shed 4 bases, J shed 3 bases, and the junction held 8 bases outside the gene matches. Germline assignment: CDR1 SEHNR and CDR2 FQNEAQ (reference sequence). CDR3 length: 15 amino acids. In DNA, the CDR3 is TGTGCCAGCAGCTCCGACGGGACAGAGGACACTGAAGCTTTCTTT. It is translated as CASSSDGTEDTEAFF.

Only a few counts were recorded for this clonotype. The chain combines TRBV24-1 with TRBJ2-3; 7 bases agree with TRBD1. Looked up from germline, CDR1 is KGHDR and CDR2 is SFDVKD. With V trimmed by 4 bases and J by 4 bases, 10 bases remained unmatched. This CDR3 contains 16 residues. The CDR3 coding sequence is TGTGCCACCAGTGACCTACAGGGGCGAGGGGCAGATACGCAGTATTTT. It specifies CATSDLQGRGADTQYF.

This clonotype has a handful of counts. The J gene is TRBJ2-2, the V gene TRBV30; D is uncertain. Trimming took off 4 bases at V and 6 bases at J, with 12 bases between the two ends. The CDR3 extends over 13 amino acids. Germline lookup yields CDR1 GTSNPN and CDR2 SVGIG (reference sequence). CDR3 region: CAWKWEKAGELFF. In nucleotides, the CDR3 is TGTGCCTGGAAGTGGGAAAAGGCCGGGGAGCTGTTTTTT. The entire variable domain, with the rest obtained from reference TRBV30 and TRBJ2-2, is as follows: SQTIHQWPATLVQPVGSPLSLECTVEGTSNPNLYWYRQAAGRGLQLLFYSVGIGQISSEVPQNLSASRPQDRQFILSSKKLLLSDSGFYLCAWKWEKAGELFFGEGSRLTVL.

This clonotype was seen more than once but under ten times. The chain combines TRBV7-2 with TRBJ2-7; D may match TRBD1 or TRBD2 (5 bases each). Trimming stripped 5 bases from V and 3 bases from J, with 17 bases between. Per the germline V gene, CDR1 is SGHTA and CDR2 is FQGNSA. There are 15 residues in the CDR3. This CDR3 reads CASSRQRADYYEQYF. CDR3 coding DNA: TGTGCCAGCAGCCGACAGCGAGCAGACTACTACGAGCAGTACTTC.

The rearrangement links TRBV4-1 to TRBJ2-1; 8 nucleotides line up with TRBD1. This CDR3 has 15 residues. Looked up from germline, CDR1 is MGHRA and CDR2 is YSYEKL. Trimming removed 3 bases from V and 6 bases from J; junction bases left unmatched: 7. The CDR3 DNA follows: TGCGCCAGCAGCCAGATACAGACAGGGGTCAATGAGCAGTTCTTC. Its translation: CASSQIQTGVNEQFF.

The rearrangement links TRBV29-1 to TRBJ2-7; the match to TRBD2 covers 9 bases. The CDR3 sequence is 14 residues long. V lost 5 bases and J lost 1; bases outside the gene matches: 6. The germline V gene has CDR1 SQVTM and CDR2 ANQGSEA. CDR3 coding DNA: TGCAGCGTTACTGGGCTAGCGGGGTCCTACGAGCAGTACTTC. Translated, it gives CSVTGLAGSYEQYF.

The chain recombines TRBV4-2 with TRBJ2-1; D is unclear. The germline V gene encodes CDR1 LGHNA and CDR2 YNFKEQ. Trimming stripped 4 bases from V and 9 bases from J, with 13 bases between. The CDR3 runs to 13 residues. The CDR3 nucleotides are TGTGCCAGCAGCCTACAGACCGGAAGTGAGCAGTTCTTC. Protein sequence: CASSLQTGSEQFF.

The chain combines TRBV7-8 with TRBJ2-5; D possibly uses TRBD1 or TRBD2 (5 bases each). The CDR3 extends over 14 amino acids. Trimming removed 2 bases from V and 5 bases from J, with 12 bases in between. Germline CDR1 SGHVS, CDR2 FQNEAQ. This CDR3 reads CASSLRIEGETQYF. In nucleotides, the CDR3 is TGTGCCAGCAGCTTACGGATTGAGGGGGAGACCCAGTACTTC.

Concerning this clonotype itself: At one end the junction does not follow the germline gene, possibly because of a read error. V gene TRBV7-7 combines with J gene TRBJ2-2; TRBD2 aligns across 7 bases. Looked up from germline, CDR1 is SSHAT and CDR2 is FNYEAQ (reference sequence). This CDR3 spans 19 amino acids. CDR3 bases: TGTGCTAGCAGCTTAGCGCCGATCGGGAGGCTTCAGAGAGGCGGGGAGCTGTTTTTT. It yields the protein CASSLAPIGRLQRGGELFF.

V and J are TRBV24-1 and TRBJ2-5; D could derive from TRBD1 or TRBD2 (5 bases each). Germline V gene sequence: CDR1 KGHDR, CDR2 SFDVKD. The CDR3 length is 14 residues. Trimming shortened V by 3 bases and J by 1 base, and 8 bases separated the two germline ends. The CDR3 spells CATSDRGVQETQYF. CDR3 nucleotide sequence: TGTGCCACCAGTGATAGGGGAGTCCAAGAGACCCAGTACTTC.

This clonotype was counted only a few times. The chain is built from TRBV28 and TRBJ2-7; TRBD1 matches 11 bases. V trimming: 5 bases; J trimming: 5 bases; junction bases outside the gene matches: 5. Germline values: CDR1 MDHEN, CDR2 SYDVKM. CDR3 size: 14 residues. CDR3 in DNA: TGTGCCAGCAGTGGGGGACAGGGGGTGGACGAGCAGTACTTC. Amino acids: CASSGGQGVDEQYF.

This clonotype was detected only a few times. The V and J genes are TRBV5-1 and TRBJ1-1, with TRBD1 as a possible D gene (6 bases). The CDR3 length is 15 residues. CDR1 is SGHRS and CDR2 is YFSETQ in the germline V gene. V lost 4 bases and J lost 7, with 20 bases in between. CDR3 amino acids: CASSASPLGTLEAFF. The CDR3 bases are TGCGCCAGCAGCGCCAGCCCCCTCGGGACACTTGAAGCTTTCTTT.

V is TRBV9 and J is TRBJ1-1; D unclear. This CDR3 region has 14 residues. V gave up 1 base and J gave up 1 base, with 8 bases separating them. CDR1 is SGDLS and CDR2 is YYNGEE in the germline V gene. The CDR3 loop is CASSVTGTNTEAFF. In DNA, the CDR3 is TGTGCCAGCAGCGTAACTGGAACGAACACTGAAGCTTTCTTT.

The V and J genes are TRBV12-3 or TRBV12-4 and TRBJ2-2; D not resolved. V lost 7 bases to trimming and J lost 4 bases, with 13 bases between them. The CDR3 loop spans 14 amino acids. The CDR3 DNA is TGTGCCAGCACCCCAGTACACAGCACCGGGGAGCTGTTTTTT. It translates to CASTPVHSTGELFF.

This clonotype occurred once. The rearrangement uses TRBV3-1 and TRBJ2-6; TRBD2 is a possible D gene (5 bases). V lost 1 base, J lost 1 base, and 20 bases lay in between. Germline assignment: CDR1 LGHDT and CDR2 YNNKEL (reference sequence). The CDR3 is 20 residues long. The CDR3: CASSQVLSPGSRSGANVLTF. The CDR3 bases are TGTGCCAGCAGCCAAGTCCTCTCTCCGGGAAGCCGATCTGGGGCCAACGTCCTGACTTTC.

This clonotype has only a few counts. The chain links TRBV7-2 to TRBJ1-1; unclear D gene. The CDR3 length is 14 residues. CDR1 is SGHTA and CDR2 is FQGNSA in the germline V gene. V lost 2 bases and J lost 0, with 7 bases in between. The CDR3 nucleotides are TGTGCCAGCAGCTTACAGGTTATGAACACTGAAGCTTTCTTT. It specifies CASSLQVMNTEAFF.

The CDR3 is CATKTLGQFHTEAFF. DNA of the CDR3: TGTGCCACCAAAACCCTGGGGCAGTTTCACACTGAAGCTTTCTTT. The chain has TRBV19 and TRBJ1-1; TRBD1 might be the D (5 bases). The V end was cut by 10 bases, the J end by 3 bases, with 21 bases between. Per the germline V gene, CDR1 is LNHDA and CDR2 is SQIVND (reference sequence). The CDR3 consists of 15 residues. The full variable domain, with the rest looked up from reference TRBV19 and TRBJ1-1, is DGGITQSPKYLFRKEGQNVTLSCEQNLNHDAMYWYRQDPGQGLRLIYYSQIVNDFQKGDIAEGYSVSREKKESFPLTVTSAQKNPTAFYLCATKTLGQFHTEAFFGQGTRLTVV.

V and J are TRBV5-1 and TRBJ1-2; weak D call: TRBD1 (6 bases). CDR1 SGHRS and CDR2 YFSETQ come from the germline V gene. The CDR3 covers 13 residues. V was cut by 4 bases and J by 6 bases, with 13 bases left in between. CDR3 coding DNA: TGCGCCAGCAGCCTCAGGGGATTGGATGGCTACACCTTC. Translating gives CASSLRGLDGYTF.